Shown below are 9 T cell receptor beta chains from a single sample sequenced in a study of lymphopenia after photon versus proton radiotherapy. Assay used: immunoSEQ multiplex PCR; TCRdb lists only in-frame clones, some missing. The sample yields 25,000 or so clones, approximately 85% seen once. The source material was peripheral blood, sampled from a patient treated with photon-based radiotherapy. The source of these receptors is a man aged 25 to 40 with gastric cancer.

This rearrangement joins TRBV2 to TRBJ1-1; D possibly corresponds to TRBD1 (5 bases). This CDR3 is built from 17 residues. The V end was cut by 5 bases, the J end by 0 bases, with 19 bases between. Germline CDR1 reads SNHLY; CDR2 reads FYNNEI. The CDR3 here is CASSLGVGKGLNTEAFF. The CDR3 nucleotides read TGTGCCAGCAGTTTGGGGGTCGGGAAGGGTTTGAACACTGAAGCTTTCTTT.

The chain has TRBV9 and TRBJ2-3; no reliable D call. The CDR3 spans 17 residues. CDR1 and CDR2 (germline): SGDLS, YYNGEE. The germline V and J ends were trimmed by 0 bases and 3 bases, with 17 bases remaining between them. The DNA for the CDR3 is TGTGCCAGCAGCGTAGATAGTCTGACCGTTGGTACAGATACGCAGTATTTT. It encodes CASSVDSLTVGTDTQYF. The variable domain in full, with the rest retrieved from reference TRBV9 and TRBJ2-3, is DSGVTQTPKHLITATGQRVTLRCSPRSGDLSVYWYQQSLDQGLQFLIQYYNGEERAKGNILERFSAQQFPDLHSELNLSSLELGDSALYFCASSVDSLTVGTDTQYFGPGTRLTVL.

The chain is built from TRBV18 and TRBJ2-1; 9 positions agree with TRBD1. The CDR3 has 14 residues. In germline, CDR1 is KGHSH, CDR2 LQKENI. The junction had 6 bases not matched to a gene; V was cut back by 6 bases and J by 6 bases. CDR3 sequence (DNA): TGTGCCAGCTCCCGGGAGGACAGGGGCAATGAGCAGTTCTTC. Translated, it gives CASSREDRGNEQFF.

The chain carries TRBV5-6 and TRBJ2-5; possibly TRBD2 for D (5 bases). The CDR3 loop spans 14 amino acids. CDR1 is SGHDT, CDR2 YYEEEE, per germline. The V end was cut by 4 bases, the J end by 1 base, with 11 bases between. CDR3: CASSTAGIQETQYF. The CDR3 DNA reads as TGTGCCAGCAGCACCGCCGGGATCCAAGAGACCCAGTACTTC. The complete variable domain, with remaining parts taken from reference TRBV5-6 and TRBJ2-5, reads DAGVTQSPTHLIKTRGQQVTLRCSPKSGHDTVSWYQQALGQGPQFIFQYYEEEERQRGNFPDRFSGHQFPNYSSELNVNALLLGDSALYLCASSTAGIQETQYFGPGTRLLVL.

This chain links TRBV7-6 with TRBJ1-3; D remains ambiguous. Germline CDR1 reads SGHVS; CDR2 reads FNYEAQ. The CDR3 has 14 residues. V was clipped by 1 base and J by 2 bases, with 6 bases between them. The CDR3: CASSLVETGNTIYF. As DNA, the CDR3 is TGTGCCAGCAGCTTAGTGGAGACTGGAAACACCATATATTTT.

This rearrangement joins TRBV19 to TRBJ1-6; no clear D. This CDR3 has 16 residues. Per germline, CDR1 LNHDA and CDR2 SQIVND (reference sequence). Trimming pared 3 bases from V and 0 bases from J, leaving 9 bases between. Written as DNA, the CDR3 is TGTGCCAGTAGTATTGTGACGCGCTCCTATAATTCACCCCTCCACTTT. Translated, it gives CASSIVTRSYNSPLHF.

This clone was seen once. The rearrangement uses TRBV18 and TRBJ2-5; a possible D gene is TRBD2 (5 bases). Deletions cut 2 bases from V and 5 bases from J, with 15 bases between. Germline lookup yields CDR1 KGHSH and CDR2 LQKENI. The CDR3 sequence is 15 residues long. The CDR3 region is CASSPVLATAETQYF. The CDR3 nucleotides are TGTGCCAGCTCACCAGTTTTAGCGACGGCCGAGACCCAGTACTTC.

The J gene is TRBJ1-1, the V gene TRBV28; D is ambiguous. The germline V gene has CDR1 MDHEN and CDR2 SYDVKM. This CDR3 region has 15 residues. V dropped 4 bases and J dropped 4 bases, with 16 bases sitting between them. CDR3: CASSSLGITGTEAFF. CDR3 nucleotide sequence: TGTGCCAGCAGTTCCCTGGGGATAACGGGCACTGAAGCTTTCTTT.

The gene calls are TRBV11-3 and TRBJ1-1; 7 nucleotides match TRBD1. Germline CDR1 and CDR2: SGHNT and YENEEA. CDR3 length: 13 residues. After removal of 4 bases from V and 3 bases from J, the junction contained 2 bases not matched to a gene. The CDR3 loop is CASSYTGDTEAFF. CDR3 bases: TGTGCCAGCAGCTATACAGGGGACACTGAAGCTTTCTTT.